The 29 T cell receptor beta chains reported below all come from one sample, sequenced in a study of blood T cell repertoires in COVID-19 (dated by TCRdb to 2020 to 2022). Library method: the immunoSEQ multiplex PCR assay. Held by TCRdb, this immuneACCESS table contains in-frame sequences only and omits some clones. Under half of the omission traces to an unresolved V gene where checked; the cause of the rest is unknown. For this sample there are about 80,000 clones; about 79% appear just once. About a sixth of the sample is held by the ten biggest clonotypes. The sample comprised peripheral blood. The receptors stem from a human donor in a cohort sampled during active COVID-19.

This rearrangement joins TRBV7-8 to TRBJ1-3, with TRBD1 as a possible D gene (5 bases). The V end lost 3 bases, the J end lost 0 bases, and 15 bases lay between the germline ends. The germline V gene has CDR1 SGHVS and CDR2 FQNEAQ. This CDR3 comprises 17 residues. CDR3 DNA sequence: TGTGCCAGCAGCTTGGCCCCTCGGGGGAACTCTGGAAACACCATATATTTT. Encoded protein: CASSLAPRGNSGNTIYF.

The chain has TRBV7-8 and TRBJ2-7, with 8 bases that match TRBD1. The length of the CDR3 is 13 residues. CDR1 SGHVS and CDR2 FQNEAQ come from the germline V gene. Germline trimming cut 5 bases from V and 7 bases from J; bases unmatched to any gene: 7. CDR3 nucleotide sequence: TGTGCCAGCAGCGCCCAGGGGGCCGGGGAGCAGTACTTC. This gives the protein CASSAQGAGEQYF.

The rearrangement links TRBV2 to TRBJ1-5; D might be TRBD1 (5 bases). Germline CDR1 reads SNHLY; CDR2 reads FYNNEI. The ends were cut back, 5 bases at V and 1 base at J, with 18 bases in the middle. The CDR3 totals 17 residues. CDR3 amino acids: CASSSPAGEESNQPQHF. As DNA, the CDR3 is TGTGCCAGCAGTTCCCCGGCGGGGGAGGAAAGCAATCAGCCCCAGCATTTT.

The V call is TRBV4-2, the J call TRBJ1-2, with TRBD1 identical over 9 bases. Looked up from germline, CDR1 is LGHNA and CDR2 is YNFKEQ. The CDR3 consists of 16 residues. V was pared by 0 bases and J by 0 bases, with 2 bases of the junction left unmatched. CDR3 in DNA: TGTGCCAGCAGCCAAGACGGGGACAGGGCTAACTATGGCTACACCTTC. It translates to CASSQDGDRANYGYTF.

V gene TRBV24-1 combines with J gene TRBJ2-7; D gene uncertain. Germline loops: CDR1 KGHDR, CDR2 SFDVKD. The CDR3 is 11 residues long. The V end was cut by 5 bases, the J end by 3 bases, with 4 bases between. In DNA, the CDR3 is TGTGCCACCAGTGTTAACTACGAGCAGTACGTC. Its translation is CATSVNYEQYV.

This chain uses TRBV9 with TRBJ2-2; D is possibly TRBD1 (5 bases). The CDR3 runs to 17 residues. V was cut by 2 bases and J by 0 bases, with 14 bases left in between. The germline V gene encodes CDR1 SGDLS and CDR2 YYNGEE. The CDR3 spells CASSVSDTDANTGELFF. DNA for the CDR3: TGTGCCAGCAGCGTGTCGGACACCGACGCGAACACCGGGGAGCTGTTTTTT.

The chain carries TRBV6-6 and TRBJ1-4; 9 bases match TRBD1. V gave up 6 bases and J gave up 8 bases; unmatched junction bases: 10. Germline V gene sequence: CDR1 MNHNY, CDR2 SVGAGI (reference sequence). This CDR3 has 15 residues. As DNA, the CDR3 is TGTGCCAGCAGACCACAGGGGGCACTGGGGGAAAAACTGTTTTTT. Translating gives CASRPQGALGEKLFF.

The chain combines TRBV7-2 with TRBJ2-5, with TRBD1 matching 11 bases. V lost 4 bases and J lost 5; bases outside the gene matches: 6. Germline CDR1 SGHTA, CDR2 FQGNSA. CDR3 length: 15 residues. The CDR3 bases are TGTGCCAGCAGCTGGGGACAGGGGGGGTTGGAGACCCAGTACTTC. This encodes CASSWGQGGLETQYF.

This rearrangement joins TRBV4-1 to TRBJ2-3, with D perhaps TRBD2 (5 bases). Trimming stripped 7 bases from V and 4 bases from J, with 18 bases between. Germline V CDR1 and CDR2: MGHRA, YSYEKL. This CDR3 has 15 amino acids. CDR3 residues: CASTPTRLGADTQYF. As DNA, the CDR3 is TGCGCCAGCACTCCGACAAGACTCGGGGCAGATACGCAGTATTTT.

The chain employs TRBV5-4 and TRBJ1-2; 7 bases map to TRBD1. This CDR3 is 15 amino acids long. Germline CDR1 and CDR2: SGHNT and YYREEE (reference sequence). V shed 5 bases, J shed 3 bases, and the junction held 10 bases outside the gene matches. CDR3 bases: TGTGCCAGCAGTAACCCGGGACAGAATTACTATGGCTACACCTTC. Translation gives CASSNPGQNYYGYTF. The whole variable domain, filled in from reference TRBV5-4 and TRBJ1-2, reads ETGVTQSPTHLIKTRGQQVTLRCSSQSGHNTVSWYQQALGQGPQFIFQYYREEENGRGNFPPRFSGLQFPNYSSELNVNALELDDSALYLCASSNPGQNYYGYTFGSGTRLTVV.

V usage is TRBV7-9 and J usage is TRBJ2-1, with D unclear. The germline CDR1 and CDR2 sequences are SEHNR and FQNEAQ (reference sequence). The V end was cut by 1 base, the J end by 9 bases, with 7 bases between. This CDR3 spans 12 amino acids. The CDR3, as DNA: TGTGCCAGCAGCTTAGGGGCTGGTGAGCAGTTCTTC. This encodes CASSLGAGEQFF.

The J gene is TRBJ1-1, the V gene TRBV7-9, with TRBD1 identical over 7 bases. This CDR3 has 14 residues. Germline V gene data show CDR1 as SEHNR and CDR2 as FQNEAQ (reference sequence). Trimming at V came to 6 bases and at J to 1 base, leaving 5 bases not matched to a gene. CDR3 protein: CASREGQRNTEAFF. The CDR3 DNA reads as TGTGCCAGCAGGGAGGGACAGAGGAACACTGAAGCTTTCTTT.

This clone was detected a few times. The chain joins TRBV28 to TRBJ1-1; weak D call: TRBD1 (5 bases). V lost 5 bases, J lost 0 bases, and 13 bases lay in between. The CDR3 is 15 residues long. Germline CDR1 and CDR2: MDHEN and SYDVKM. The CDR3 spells CASSTTGHMNTEAFF. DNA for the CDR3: TGTGCCAGCAGTACAACCGGACACATGAACACTGAAGCTTTCTTT. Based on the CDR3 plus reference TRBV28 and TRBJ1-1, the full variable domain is DVKVTQSSRYLVKRTGEKVFLECVQDMDHENMFWYRQDPGLGLRLIYFSYDVKMKEKGDIPEGYSVSREKKERFSLILESASTNQTSMYLCASSTTGHMNTEAFFGQGTRLTVV.

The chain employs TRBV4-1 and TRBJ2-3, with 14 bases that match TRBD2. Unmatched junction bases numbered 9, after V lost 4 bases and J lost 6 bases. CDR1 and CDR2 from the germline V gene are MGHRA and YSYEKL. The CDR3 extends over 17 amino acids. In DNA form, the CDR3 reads TGCGCCAGCAGCCCCACGACTAGCGGGGGGGCGGGCGATACGCAGTATTTT. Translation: CASSPTTSGGAGDTQYF.

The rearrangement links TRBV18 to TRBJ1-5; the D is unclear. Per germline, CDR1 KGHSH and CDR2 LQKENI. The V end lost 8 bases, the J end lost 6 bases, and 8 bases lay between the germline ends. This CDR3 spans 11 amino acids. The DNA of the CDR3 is TGTGCCAGCCCTGGCGGTCAGCCCCAGCATTTT. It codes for CASPGGQPQHF.

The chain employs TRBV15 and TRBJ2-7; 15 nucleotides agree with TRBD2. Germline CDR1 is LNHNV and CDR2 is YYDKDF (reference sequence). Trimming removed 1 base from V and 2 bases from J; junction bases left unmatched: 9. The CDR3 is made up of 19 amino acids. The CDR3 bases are TGTGCCACCAGCAGAGGGCCGGGACTAGCGGGAGGCAGGGCCTACGAGCAGTACGTC. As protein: CATSRGPGLAGGRAYEQYV.

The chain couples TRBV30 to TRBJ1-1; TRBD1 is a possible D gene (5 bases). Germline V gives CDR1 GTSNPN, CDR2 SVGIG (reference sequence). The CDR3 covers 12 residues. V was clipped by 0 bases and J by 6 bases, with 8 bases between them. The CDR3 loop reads CAWSVQAAEAFF. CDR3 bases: TGTGCCTGGAGTGTACAGGCCGCTGAAGCTTTCTTT.

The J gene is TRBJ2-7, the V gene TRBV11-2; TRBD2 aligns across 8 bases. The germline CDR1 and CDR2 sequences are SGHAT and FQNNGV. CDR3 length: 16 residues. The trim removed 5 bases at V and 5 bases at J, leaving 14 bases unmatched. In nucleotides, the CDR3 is TGTGCCAGCAGCCGGGGCGGGGGGACGTTTGCTCACGAGCAGTACTTC. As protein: CASSRGGGTFAHEQYF.

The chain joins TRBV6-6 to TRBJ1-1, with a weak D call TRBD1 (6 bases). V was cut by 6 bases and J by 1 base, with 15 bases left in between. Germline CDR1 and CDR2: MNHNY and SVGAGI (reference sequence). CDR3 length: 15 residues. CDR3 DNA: TGTGCCAGCAGAGAGGCCGGGACAAAGAACACTGAAGCTTTCTTT. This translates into CASREAGTKNTEAFF.

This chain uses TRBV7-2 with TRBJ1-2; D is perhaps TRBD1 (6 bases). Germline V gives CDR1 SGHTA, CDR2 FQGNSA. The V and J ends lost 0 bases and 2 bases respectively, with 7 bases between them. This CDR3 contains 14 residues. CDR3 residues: CASSLAQGNYGYTF. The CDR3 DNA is TGTGCCAGCAGCTTAGCCCAGGGGAACTATGGCTACACCTTC.

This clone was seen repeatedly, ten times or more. CDR3 loop: CASTYGGDEQYV. The DNA of the CDR3 is TGTGCCAGCACCTACGGGGGGGACGAGCAGTACGTC. The J gene is TRBJ2-7, the V gene TRBV2; 8 bases line up with TRBD2. J was trimmed by 5 bases and V by 7 bases; bases with no gene match: 4. Germline lookup yields CDR1 SNHLY and CDR2 FYNNEI. This CDR3 contains 12 residues.

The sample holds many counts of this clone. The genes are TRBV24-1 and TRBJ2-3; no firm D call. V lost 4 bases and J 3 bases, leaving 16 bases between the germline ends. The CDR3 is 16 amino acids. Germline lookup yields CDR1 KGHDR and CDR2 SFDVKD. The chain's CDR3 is CATSEPGPRSTDTQYF. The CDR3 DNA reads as TGTGCCACCAGTGAACCTGGGCCCAGAAGTACAGATACGCAGTATTTT.

CDR3 in DNA: TGTGCCAGCAGCTTAGTTCGGGACTCTTCCTACGAGCAGTACGTC. Translating gives CASSLVRDSSYEQYV. This rearrangement joins TRBV5-6 to TRBJ2-7; TRBD2 is a possible D gene (6 bases). V lost 2 bases and J 1 base, leaving 13 bases between the germline ends. Germline V gene sequence: CDR1 SGHDT, CDR2 YYEEEE. The CDR3 runs 15 residues.

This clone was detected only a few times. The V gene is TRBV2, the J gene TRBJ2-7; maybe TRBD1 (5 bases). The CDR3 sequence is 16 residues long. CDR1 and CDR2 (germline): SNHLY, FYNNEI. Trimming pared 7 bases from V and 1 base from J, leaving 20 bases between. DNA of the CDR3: TGTGCCAGCACTAAGATCCCGAGACAGAGTTCCTACGAGCAGTACTTC. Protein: CASTKIPRQSSYEQYF.

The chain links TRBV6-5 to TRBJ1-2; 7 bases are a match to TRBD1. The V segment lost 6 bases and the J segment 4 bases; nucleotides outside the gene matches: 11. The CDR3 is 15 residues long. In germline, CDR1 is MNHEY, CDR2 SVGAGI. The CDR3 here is CASSPTTGLGYGYTF. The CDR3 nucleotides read TGTGCCAGCAGCCCAACGACAGGGTTGGGCTATGGCTACACCTTC.

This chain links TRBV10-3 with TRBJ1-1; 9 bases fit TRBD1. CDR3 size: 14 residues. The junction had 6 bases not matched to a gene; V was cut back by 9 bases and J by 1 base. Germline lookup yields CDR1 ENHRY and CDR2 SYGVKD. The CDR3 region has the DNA TGTGCCATTCAAACACAGGGGGCGAACACTGAAGCTTTCTTT. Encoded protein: CAIQTQGANTEAFF.

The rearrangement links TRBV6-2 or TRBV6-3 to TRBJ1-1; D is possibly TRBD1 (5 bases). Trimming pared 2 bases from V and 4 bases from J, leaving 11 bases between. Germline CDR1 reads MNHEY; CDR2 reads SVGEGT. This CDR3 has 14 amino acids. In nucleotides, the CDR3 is TGTGCCAGCAGTTACGCGGGGGAGAGCACTGAAGCTTTCTTT. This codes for CASSYAGESTEAFF.

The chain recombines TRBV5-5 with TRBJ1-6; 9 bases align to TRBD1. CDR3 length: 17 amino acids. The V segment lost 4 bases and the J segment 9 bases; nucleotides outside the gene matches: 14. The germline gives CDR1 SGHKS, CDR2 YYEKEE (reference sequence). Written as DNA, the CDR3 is TGTGCCAGCAGCGCCGGGACAGGGAGTAGTTGGAGTTCACCCCTCCACTTT. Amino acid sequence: CASSAGTGSSWSSPLHF.

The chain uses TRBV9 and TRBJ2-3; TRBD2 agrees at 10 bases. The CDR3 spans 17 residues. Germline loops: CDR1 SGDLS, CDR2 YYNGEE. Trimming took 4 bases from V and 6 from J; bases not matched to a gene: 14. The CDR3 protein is CASSHSVQRGGGDTQYF. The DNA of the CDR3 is TGTGCCAGCAGCCACTCGGTCCAGCGGGGGGGTGGGGATACGCAGTATTTT.